The 27 T cell receptor beta chains presented below share a single source sample, sequenced in a study of blood T cell repertoires in COVID-19. Measured with immunoSEQ multiplex PCR; TCRdb has only the in-frame clones, and not every one. The data show about 140,000 clones, 88% seen once. Material: peripheral blood. Every receptor here comes from a woman in her sixties with acute or convalescent COVID-19.

This rearrangement joins TRBV24-1 to TRBJ2-1, with 8 bases aligning to TRBD2. V lost 4 bases to trimming and J lost 5 bases; unmatched junction nucleotides: 3. Germline V lookup: CDR1 KGHDR, CDR2 SFDVKD. The CDR3 length is 14 residues. The CDR3 coding sequence is TGTGCCACCAGTGACCCAGCGGGGGACAATGAGCAGTTCTTC. Translation: CATSDPAGDNEQFF.

The V call is TRBV4-3, the J call TRBJ1-2; TRBD1 agrees at 8 bases. CDR1 and CDR2 from the germline V gene are LGHNA and YSLEER. The CDR3 sequence is 15 residues long. The trim removed 4 bases at V and 5 bases at J, leaving 9 bases unmatched. CDR3 protein: CASSRNRDRYYGYTF. For the CDR3, the DNA is TGCGCCAGCAGCCGAAACCGGGACAGGTATTATGGCTACACCTTC.

This chain connects TRBV6-5 to TRBJ1-1, with 9 bases identical to TRBD1. CDR1 is MNHEY and CDR2 is SVGAGI in the germline V gene. The trim removed 6 bases at V and 4 bases at J, leaving 6 bases unmatched. This CDR3 is 14 amino acids long. The CDR3 reads CASSRGQGITEAFF. The CDR3 DNA follows: TGTGCCAGCAGCCGGGGACAGGGTATCACTGAAGCTTTCTTT.

Turning to this clone: Other DNA sequences in the same sample also yield this CDR3. In DNA form, the CDR3 reads TGTGCCAGCAGCCTACCGGGACAGGGATACGAGCAGTACTTC. It translates to CASSLPGQGYEQYF. The chain recombines TRBV7-9 with TRBJ2-7; 9 bases map to TRBD1. This CDR3 comprises 14 residues. The J segment lost 4 bases and the V segment lost 5 bases, leaving 6 bases of the junction unmatched. Per germline, CDR1 SEHNR and CDR2 FQNEAQ (reference sequence).

In its sample, this clone was seen a few times. The chain couples TRBV6-5 to TRBJ1-3; maybe TRBD1 (6 bases). Between the trimmed V and J ends, which lost 11 bases and 0 bases, there was a span of 14 bases. Germline V gene data show CDR1 as MNHEY and CDR2 as SVGAGI. The CDR3 sequence is 14 residues long. CDR3 nucleotide sequence: TGTGCCGGGCCGGACAGCCGCTCTGGAAACACCATATATTTT. Amino acids: CAGPDSRSGNTIYF.

Here the CDR3 reads CASSLRTGTEQYF. CDR3 nucleotide sequence: TGTGCCAGCAGTTTAAGGACAGGGACCGAGCAGTACTTC. The gene calls are TRBV6-2 or TRBV6-3 and TRBJ2-7; TRBD1 matches 8 bases. Germline-derived CDR1 and CDR2 are MNHEY and SVGEGT. The V and J ends lost 4 bases and 6 bases, in that order; junction bases with no gene match: 5. The CDR3 length is 13 residues.

This clone came up once. CDR3 in amino acids: CASSSNGHPATNEKLFF. CDR3 DNA: TGTGCCAGCAGCTCGAACGGACACCCGGCAACTAATGAAAAACTGTTTTTT. The rearrangement joins TRBV5-6 to TRBJ1-4; maybe TRBD1 (5 bases). This CDR3 is 17 amino acids long. Germline-derived CDR1 and CDR2 are SGHDT and YYEEEE. The V end was cut by 3 bases, the J end by 0 bases, with 15 bases between.

CDR3 nucleotide sequence: TGTGCCAGCAGCTGGGACAGCTCCTATAATTCACCCCTCCACTTT. This translates into CASSWDSSYNSPLHF. The chain uses TRBV5-6 and TRBJ1-6; TRBD1 aligns across 7 bases. The trim removed 3 bases at V and 0 bases at J, leaving 0 bases unmatched. CDR3 length: 15 residues. CDR1 is SGHDT and CDR2 is YYEEEE in the germline V gene.

The chain employs TRBV5-6 and TRBJ2-1; 9 nucleotides agree with TRBD1. The CDR3 is 15 residues long. The V gene end was trimmed by 4 bases and the J gene end by 6 bases; junction bases not matched to a gene: 8. CDR1 and CDR2 from the germline V gene are SGHDT and YYEEEE. CDR3 in DNA: TGTGCCAGCAGCCCAGGGACAGGGAGAGGCAATGAGCAGTTCTTC. Protein sequence: CASSPGTGRGNEQFF.

The chain employs TRBV19 and TRBJ1-2, with D maybe TRBD1 (6 bases). V shed 7 bases and J shed 8 bases, with 17 bases lying between them. CDR1 is LNHDA, CDR2 SQIVND, per germline (reference sequence). The length of the CDR3 is 13 residues. The CDR3 reads CASNFPGVGGYTF. CDR3 nucleotide sequence: TGTGCCAGTAACTTTCCAGGGGTGGGCGGCTACACCTTC.

The chain carries TRBV4-1 and TRBJ1-5, with 8 bases that match TRBD1. Trimming took 1 base from V and 5 from J; bases not matched to a gene: 4. From germline, CDR1 is MGHRA and CDR2 YSYEKL. The CDR3 is 15 residues long. In DNA form, the CDR3 reads TGCGCCAGCAGCCAAGGACAGGGGCGGGATCAGCCCCAGCATTTT. It codes for CASSQGQGRDQPQHF.

This chain links TRBV2 with TRBJ1-4; TRBD1 agrees at 10 bases. V shed 4 bases and J 4 bases; nucleotides not matched to a gene: 3. CDR3 length equals 15 residues. CDR1 SNHLY and CDR2 FYNNEI come from the germline V gene. CDR3 sequence (DNA): TGTGCCAGCAGTGGTGGGACAGGGGTTAATGAAAAACTGTTTTTT. The encoded protein is CASSGGTGVNEKLFF.

This chain links TRBV19 with TRBJ2-5; tentatively, D is TRBD1 (6 bases). In germline, CDR1 is LNHDA, CDR2 SQIVND (reference sequence). Trimming stripped 3 bases from V and 1 base from J, with 12 bases between. CDR3 size: 15 residues. In DNA form, the CDR3 reads TGTGCCAGTAGTATCTCGGGGACAAGCCAAGAGACCCAGTACTTC. This gives the protein CASSISGTSQETQYF.

The V gene is TRBV5-1, the J gene TRBJ2-5; TRBD2 aligns across 9 bases. V lost 0 bases to trimming and J lost 1 base; unmatched junction nucleotides: 4. Germline V CDR1 and CDR2: SGHRS, YFSETQ. The CDR3 loop spans 16 amino acids. This CDR3 reads CASSLAGRGGQETQYF. The CDR3 DNA is TGCGCCAGCAGCTTGGCGGGGCGGGGGGGCCAAGAGACCCAGTACTTC.

This clone was counted only a few times. V and J are TRBV29-1 and TRBJ1-1; no clear D. The CDR3 runs to 10 residues. Germline V lookup: CDR1 SQVTM, CDR2 ANQGSEA. The germline V and J ends were trimmed by 7 bases and 1 base, with 4 bases remaining between them. Written as DNA, the CDR3 is TGCAGCGCCCAGAACACTGAAGCTTTCTTT. It is translated as CSAQNTEAFF.

This sequence joins TRBV18 and TRBJ1-2; 8 nucleotides line up with TRBD1. CDR1 and CDR2 from the germline V gene are KGHSH and LQKENI. J was trimmed by 4 bases and V by 0 bases; bases with no gene match: 1. This CDR3 has 14 residues. The CDR3, as DNA: TGTGCCAGCTCACCACCCACAGGGGGCTATGGCTACACCTTC. Translating it yields CASSPPTGGYGYTF.

The gene calls are TRBV4-3 and TRBJ1-1; D unresolved. The CDR3 extends over 13 amino acids. Looked up from germline, CDR1 is LGHNA and CDR2 is YSLEER. The V gene lost 1 base and the J gene lost 0 bases, with 3 bases spanning the gap. CDR3 DNA: TGCGCCAGCAGCCAAGTATTGAACACTGAAGCTTTCTTT. This encodes CASSQVLNTEAFF.

The CDR3 bases are TGTGCCAGCAGCCCGCCCGGGCGGGGCAATCAGCCCCAGCATTTT. Translated, it gives CASSPPGRGNQPQHF. The chain joins TRBV7-2 to TRBJ1-5; D uncertain. CDR1 is SGHTA, CDR2 FQGNSA, per germline. Trimming cost V 5 bases and J 2 bases, with 13 bases left between them. This CDR3 is built from 15 residues.

This rearrangement joins TRBV6-6 to TRBJ2-1; 16 bases agree with TRBD2. The CDR3 sequence is 15 residues long. V was clipped by 4 bases and J by 15 bases; unmatched bases: 9. CDR1 MNHNY and CDR2 SVGAGI come from the germline V gene (reference sequence). CDR3 region: CASSSSGTSGGAPFF. The CDR3 DNA is TGTGCCAGCAGTTCCTCCGGGACTAGCGGGGGGGCGCCGTTCTTC.

The chain combines TRBV19 with TRBJ1-2; 8 bases are shared with TRBD1. Germline V gene sequence: CDR1 LNHDA, CDR2 SQIVND (reference sequence). This CDR3 has 15 amino acids. The ends lost 4 bases at V and 5 bases at J; junction bases unmatched: 9. CDR3 loop: CASSTRDRRGYGYTF. The CDR3 bases are TGTGCCAGTAGTACCCGGGACAGGAGGGGGTATGGCTACACCTTC. The full variable domain, in which reference TRBV19 and TRBJ1-2 provide the parts outside the CDR3, is DGGITQSPKYLFRKEGQNVTLSCEQNLNHDAMYWYRQDPGQGLRLIYYSQIVNDFQKGDIAEGYSVSREKKESFPLTVTSAQKNPTAFYLCASSTRDRRGYGYTFGSGTRLTVV.

This rearrangement joins TRBV29-1 to TRBJ1-3, with TRBD1 matching over 7 bases. The CDR3 is made up of 11 amino acids. In germline, CDR1 is SQVTM, CDR2 ANQGSEA. CDR3 DNA sequence: TGCGCTGGCAGGGGGGGAAACACCATATATTTT. Its protein product is CAGRGGNTIYF.

The chain employs TRBV7-9 and TRBJ2-7; D unclear. The CDR3 is 13 amino acids. The V and J ends lost 1 base and 0 bases respectively, with 4 bases between them. The germline CDR1 and CDR2 sequences are SEHNR and FQNEAQ (reference sequence). The CDR3 spells CASSLVSSYEQYF. For the CDR3, the DNA is TGTGCCAGCAGCTTAGTTAGCTCCTACGAGCAGTACTTC.

The V gene is TRBV7-8, the J gene TRBJ2-7; 7 bases are shared with TRBD1. The trim removed 2 bases at V and 3 bases at J, leaving 7 bases unmatched. Germline CDR1 reads SGHVS; CDR2 reads FQNEAQ. The CDR3 length is 15 residues. CDR3 loop: CASSLSGGMLYEQYF. CDR3 coding DNA: TGTGCCAGCAGCTTATCAGGGGGTATGCTCTACGAGCAGTACTTC. The complete variable domain, with remaining parts taken from reference TRBV7-8 and TRBJ2-7, reads GAGVSQSPRYKVAKRGQDVALRCDPISGHVSLFWYQQALGQGPEFLTYFQNEAQLDKSGLPSDRFFAERPEGSVSTLKIQRTQQEDSAVYLCASSLSGGMLYEQYFGPGTRLTVT.

The chain couples TRBV19 to TRBJ1-4, with a possible D match to TRBD1 (6 bases). In germline, CDR1 is LNHDA, CDR2 SQIVND (reference sequence). This CDR3 has 14 residues. Deletions cut 11 bases from V and 7 bases from J, with 20 bases between. The CDR3 DNA reads TGTGCCTCCTCCGGCAGGCAGGGGCTTGAAAAACTGTTTTTT. This encodes CASSGRQGLEKLFF.

Worth noting for this clone: The junction and the germline gene differ at one end; a read error may be behind it. The rearrangement joins TRBV7-7 to TRBJ2-2, with 10 bases fitting TRBD1. The CDR3 length is 16 residues. Germline CDR1 reads SSHAT; CDR2 reads FNYEAQ (reference sequence). The CDR3, as DNA: TGTGCTAGCAGCTTCACCGGGACAGGGGCCACCGGGGAGCTGTTTTTT. This gives the protein CASSFTGTGATGELFF.

The rearrangement uses TRBV30 and TRBJ1-2; 9 bases line up with TRBD1. After removal of 1 base from V and 5 bases from J, the junction contained 8 bases not matched to a gene. The CDR3 is 15 amino acids. The V gene's germline CDR1 is GTSNPN and CDR2 SVGIG (reference sequence). Written as DNA, the CDR3 is TGTGCCTGGAGTGGGGACAGGGCCATCCCTTATGGCTACACCTTC. Amino acids: CAWSGDRAIPYGYTF. Variable domain in full (rest from reference TRBV30 and TRBJ1-2): SQTIHQWPATLVQPVGSPLSLECTVEGTSNPNLYWYRQAAGRGLQLLFYSVGIGQISSEVPQNLSASRPQDRQFILSSKKLLLSDSGFYLCAWSGDRAIPYGYTFGSGTRLTVV.

CDR3 amino acids: CASSQGQGAGDTQYF. The CDR3 coding sequence is TGTGCCAGCAGCCAAGGACAGGGGGCAGGAGATACGCAGTATTTT. The rearrangement joins TRBV4-2 to TRBJ2-3; 10 nucleotides match TRBD1. Germline-derived CDR1 and CDR2 are LGHNA and YNFKEQ. The CDR3 is made up of 15 amino acids. The junction had 3 bases not matched to a gene; V was cut back by 1 base and J by 5 bases.